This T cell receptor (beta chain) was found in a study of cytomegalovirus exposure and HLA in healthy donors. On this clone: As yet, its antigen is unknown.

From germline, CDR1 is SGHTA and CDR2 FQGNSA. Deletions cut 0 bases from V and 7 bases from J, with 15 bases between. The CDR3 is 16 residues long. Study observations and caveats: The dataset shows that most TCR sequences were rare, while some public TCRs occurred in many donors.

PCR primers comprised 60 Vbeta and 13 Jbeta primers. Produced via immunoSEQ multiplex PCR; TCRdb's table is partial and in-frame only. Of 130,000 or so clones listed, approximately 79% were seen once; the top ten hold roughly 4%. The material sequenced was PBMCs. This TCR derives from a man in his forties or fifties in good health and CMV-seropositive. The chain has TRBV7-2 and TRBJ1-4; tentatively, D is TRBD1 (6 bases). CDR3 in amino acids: CASSLASGGSGEKLFF. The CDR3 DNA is TGTGCCAGCAGCTTAGCGAGCGGGGGCTCGGGTGAAAAACTGTTTTTT. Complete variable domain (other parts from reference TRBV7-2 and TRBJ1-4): GAGVSQSPSNKVTEKGKDVELRCDPISGHTALYWYRQSLGQGLEFLIYFQGNSAPDKSGLPSDRFSAERTGGSVSTLTIQRTQQEDSAVYLCASSLASGGSGEKLFFGSGTQLSVL.